A selection of T cell receptor beta chains follows, all from one sample in a study of T cell repertoires in cytomegalovirus infection. TCRdb reprocessed the reads with MiXCR, giving one entry per CDR3 protein. The sample shows over 300,000 distinct CDR3 sequences, 8% to 10% of them seen only once. The sequenced sample consisted of PBMCs. These receptors originate from a human donor in good health (CMV status not recorded). Some clones in this sample may be carry-over from other donors' samples. Each CDR3 is given with its conserved first and last residue. Fields, in order: V gene, D gene, J gene, clone size, CDR3 DNA, CDR3 protein. The D gene is left open where the match is weak. Clone size is not always given. Where it is, it says once, few, many or a class for expanded clones.

TRBV7-2	-	TRBJ1-1	many	TGTGCCAGCAGCCGACAGCGTCGATGGTCTGAAGCTTTCTTT	CASSRQRRWSEAFF
TRBV7-2	TRBD1	TRBJ2-3	many	TGTGCCAGCAGCCCTGTCGGGACAGGGAGGACAGATACGCAGTATTTT	CASSPVGTGRTDTQYF
TRBV5-4	-	TRBJ1-6	few	TGTGCCAGCAGCTTGGATTCAGGGAGAGGGTCACCCCTCCACTTT	CASSLDSGRGSPLHF
TRBV28	TRBD1	TRBJ1-2	many	TGTGCCAGCAGTCTAGACAGGGGGGGATACGGCTACACCTTC	CASSLDRGGYGYTF
TRBV29-1	-	TRBJ1-1	many	TGCAGCGTGGGAGAGGGGAGGCCTGAAGCTTTCTTT	CSVGEGRPEAFF
TRBV7-2	TRBD1	TRBJ1-1	many	TGTGCCAGCAGCCCCAGACAGGGGAACACTGAAGCTTTCTTT	CASSPRQGNTEAFF
TRBV7-2	TRBD2	TRBJ2-7	many	TGTGCCAGCAGCCTAGCGGCAGGTCTCAACGAGCAGTACTTC	CASSLAAGLNEQYF
TRBV12-3/TRBV12-4	-	TRBJ1-6	many	TGTGCCAGCAGTTCCCCCAGACTGATTTCACCCCTCCACTTT	CASSSPRLISPLHF
TRBV28	-	TRBJ1-2	-	TGTGCCAGCAGTTTCCCGCGGGGCCAGGGTGCGGTAGGCTACACCTTC	CASSFPRGQGAVGYTF
TRBV7-8	-	TRBJ1-4	few	TGTGCCAGCAGCTTATTTACAACTAATGAAAAACTGTTTTTT	CASSLFTTNEKLFF
TRBV7-2	-	TRBJ2-1	many	TGTGCCAGCAGCTTAGACGGCAGGTCCCGCAATGAGCAGTTCTTC	CASSLDGRSRNEQFF
TRBV4-1	-	TRBJ2-1	few	TGCGCCAGCAGCCCCCAGTGGTTAGGGACCGCAAACAATGAGCAGTTCTTC	CASSPQWLGTANNEQFF
TRBV10-3	-	TRBJ2-3	many	TGTGCCATCAGTGAGTCGGCCAGCACAGATACGCAGTATTTT	CAISESASTDTQYF
TRBV11-1	-	TRBJ2-3	-	TGTGCCAGCAGCTTATCCGACTCAGGGAGCACAGATACGCAGTATTTT	CASSLSDSGSTDTQYF
TRBV12-5	-	TRBJ1-1	-	TGTGCTAGTGGTTTGGGGTTCACAGGGAACACTGAAGCTTTCTTT	CASGLGFTGNTEAFF
TRBV6-2/TRBV6-3	-	TRBJ2-3	many	TGTGCCAGCACCCCCAGCGGAGATACGCAGTATTTT	CASTPSGDTQYF
TRBV28	-	TRBJ1-1	-	TGTGCCAGCATTGGCAGTCCCTCTGAAGCTTTCTTT	CASIGSPSEAFF
TRBV6-8	TRBD2	TRBJ2-5	-	TGTGCCAGCAGCCGGGGACTAGCGGGGTGGGAGACCCAGTACTTC	CASSRGLAGWETQYF
TRBV7-2	-	TRBJ1-2	many	TGTGCCAGCAGCTCCCGCAAGCAACCTGGCTATGGCTACACCTTC	CASSSRKQPGYGYTF
TRBV11-2	-	TRBJ2-7	-	TGTGCCAGCAGCTTAGAGTACCGGGGGCAGTACTTC	CASSLEYRGQYF
TRBV12-3/TRBV12-4	-	TRBJ1-1	few	TGTGCCAGCAGCCGTGACATGTCTGAAGCTTTCTTT	CASSRDMSEAFF
TRBV7-3	-	TRBJ2-4	many	TGTGCCAGCAGCGCCTCCCAGGGGACCTTAGCCAAAAACATTCAGTACTTC	CASSASQGTLAKNIQYF
TRBV28	-	TRBJ1-6	-	TGTGCCAGCAGTTCTACAGGTTTTCGGGGGTATTCACCCCTCCACTTT	CASSSTGFRGYSPLHF